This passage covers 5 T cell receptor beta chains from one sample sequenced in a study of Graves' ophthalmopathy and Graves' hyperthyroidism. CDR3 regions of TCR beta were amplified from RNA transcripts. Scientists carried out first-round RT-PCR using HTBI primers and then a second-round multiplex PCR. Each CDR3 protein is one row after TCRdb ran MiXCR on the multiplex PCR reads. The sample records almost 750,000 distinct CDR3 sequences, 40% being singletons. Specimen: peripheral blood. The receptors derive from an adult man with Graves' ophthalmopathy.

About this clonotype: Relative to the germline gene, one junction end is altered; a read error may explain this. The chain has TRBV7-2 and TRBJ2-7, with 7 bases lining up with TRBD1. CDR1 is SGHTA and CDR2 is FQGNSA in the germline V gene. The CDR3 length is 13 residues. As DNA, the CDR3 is TGTGCCGGCAGCTCGGACAGGTCCTACGAGCAGTACTTC. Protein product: CAGSSDRSYEQYF.

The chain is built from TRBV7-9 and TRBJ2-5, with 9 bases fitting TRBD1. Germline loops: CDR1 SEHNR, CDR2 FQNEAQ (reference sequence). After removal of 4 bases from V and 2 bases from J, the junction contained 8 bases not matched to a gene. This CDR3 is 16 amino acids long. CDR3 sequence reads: CASSSSGQGRQETQYF. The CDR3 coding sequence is TGTGCCAGCAGCTCATCGGGACAGGGTAGGCAAGAGACCCAGTACTTC.

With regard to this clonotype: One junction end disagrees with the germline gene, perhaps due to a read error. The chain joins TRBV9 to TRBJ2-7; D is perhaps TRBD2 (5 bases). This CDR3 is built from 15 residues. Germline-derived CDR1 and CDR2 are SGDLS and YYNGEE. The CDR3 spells CASSQEEVGSYEQYF. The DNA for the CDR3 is TGCGCCAGCAGCCAAGAGGAGGTCGGATCCTACGAGCAGTACTTC. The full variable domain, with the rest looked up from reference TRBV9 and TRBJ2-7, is DSGVTQTPKHLITATGQRVTLRCSPRSGDLSVYWYQQSLDQGLQFLIQYYNGEERAKGNILERFSAQQFPDLHSELNLSSLELGDSALYFCASSQEEVGSYEQYFGPGTRLTVT.

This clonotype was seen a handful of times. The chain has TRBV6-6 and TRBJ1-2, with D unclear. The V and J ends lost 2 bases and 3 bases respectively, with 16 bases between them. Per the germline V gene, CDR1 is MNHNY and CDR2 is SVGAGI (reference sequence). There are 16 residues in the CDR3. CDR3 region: CASSYLEIGPDYGYTF. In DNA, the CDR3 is TGTGCCAGCAGTTACCTCGAAATTGGCCCGGACTATGGCTACACCTTC.

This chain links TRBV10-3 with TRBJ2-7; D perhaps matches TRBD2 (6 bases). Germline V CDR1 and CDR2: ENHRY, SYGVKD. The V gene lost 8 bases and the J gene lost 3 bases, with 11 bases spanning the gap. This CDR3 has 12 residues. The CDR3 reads CAIGGTGYEQYF. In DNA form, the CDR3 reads TGTGCCATCGGGGGGACGGGCTACGAGCAGTACTTC.